This is a list of T cell receptor beta chains from one sample in a study of T cell responses to AZD1222 COVID-19 vaccine. The method was immunoSEQ multiplex PCR; TCRdb's version includes in-frame clones alone and lacks a portion of them. The sample lists about 150,000 clones, roughly 90% occurring once. The input for sequencing was peripheral blood, taken 28 days after the second AZD1222 dose. Receptors originate from an adult who received the AZD1222 COVID-19 vaccine. The CDR3 runs from the conserved cysteine through the conserved F or W. A clone size is listed for some rows: how often the clone was seen (once, few, many), or a class if it is expanded.

clone size	CDR3 length	V gene	CDR3 protein
.	12	TRBV19	CASRQANYGYTF
.	16	TRBV7-9	CASSIAGTSGSYEQYF
.	15	TRBV6-1	CASSELGQSNQPQHF
.	15	TRBV6-5	CASSPVSAQEYEQYF
few	14	TRBV20-1	CSASDGQSSYEQYF
.	14	TRBV27	CASSPAGSGQPQHF
.	16	TRBV6-1	CASSEKILAGVYEQYF
.	15	TRBV29-1	CSVEPTGVSYNEQFF
.	15	TRBV6-2/TRBV6-3	CASSYPRTGYAEQYF
.	16	TRBV7-2	CASSFYPGLAGATQYF
once	13	TRBV29-1	CSVYRGADTEAFF
few	15	TRBV7-3	CASSIGTGGGTEAFF
few	17	TRBV7-9	CASSRRKGTGHFYEQYF
.	13	TRBV5-8	CASSLQGSGELFF
.	15	TRBV9	CASSLGGTGNTEAFF
.	13	TRBV19	CASSIGEVNEQFF
.	16	TRBV2	CASSDPTGLVGVWQYF
.	15	TRBV12-2	CASRLGHGSNQPQHF
.	17	TRBV19	CASSIDLHGTRSNEQFF
.	14	TRBV29-1	CSVETSDYTDTQYF
.	15	TRBV28	CASSLGGEGRTEAFF
.	15	TRBV9	CASSVAAGIDEKLFF
many	13	TRBV7-9	CASSFGSNEKLFF
.	15	TRBV7-2	CASSVDRGSLNEQFF
.	15	TRBV4-2	CASSQEERSYNEQFF
.	11	TRBV5-1	CASRATSEQYF
.	17	TRBV12-1	CASSSGGEEGLGQPQHF
.	14	TRBV30	CAWSEGRGDQPQHF
.	16	TRBV7-9	CASSRPAYIITDTQYF
.	14	TRBV15	CATSRQGGRETQYF
.	18	TRBV4-2	CASSQIGTADPSNQPQHF
.	16	TRBV7-2	CASSPDSSRGHNEQFF
.	15	TRBV28	CASSLQGSSNQPQHF
.	14	TRBV7-2	CASSWNRGNTEAFF
.	14	TRBV3-1/TRBV3-2	CASSFDSSGNTIYF
.	15	TRBV27	CASKVWGATNEKLFF
.	15	TRBV11-3	CASSPAQPGGTEAFF
.	14	TRBV6-5	CASSSGQGFDGYTF
.	15	TRBV3-1/TRBV3-2	CASRGLAGGPDTQYF
.	15	TRBV6-5	CASSYPGTANNEQFF
.	17	TRBV9	CASSVGRRTGDGNTIYF
.	13	TRBV9	CASSVEPKLRQYF
.	15	TRBV5-6	CASSLGRTNTGELFF
.	13	TRBV6-1	CASSERVGYGYTF
.	15	TRBV19	CASSPWGTGDEKLFF
.	13	TRBV12-3/TRBV12-4	CASSLSWGQPQHF
.	14	TRBV29-1	CSVTRGGNNYGYTF
.	13	TRBV6-5	CASSWGGHQPQHF
.	13	TRBV25-1	CASMGTGEAGYTF
.	14	TRBV29-1	CSVQAGRGSDTQYF
.	14	TRBV5-1	CASSSLQGGTEAFF
.	14	TRBV27	CASSWGPEVREQYF
.	15	TRBV5-1	CASSLVSGNNEKLFF
.	13	TRBV30	CAWSVGGGSKAFF
.	14	TRBV5-1	CASSNKGLAEKLFF